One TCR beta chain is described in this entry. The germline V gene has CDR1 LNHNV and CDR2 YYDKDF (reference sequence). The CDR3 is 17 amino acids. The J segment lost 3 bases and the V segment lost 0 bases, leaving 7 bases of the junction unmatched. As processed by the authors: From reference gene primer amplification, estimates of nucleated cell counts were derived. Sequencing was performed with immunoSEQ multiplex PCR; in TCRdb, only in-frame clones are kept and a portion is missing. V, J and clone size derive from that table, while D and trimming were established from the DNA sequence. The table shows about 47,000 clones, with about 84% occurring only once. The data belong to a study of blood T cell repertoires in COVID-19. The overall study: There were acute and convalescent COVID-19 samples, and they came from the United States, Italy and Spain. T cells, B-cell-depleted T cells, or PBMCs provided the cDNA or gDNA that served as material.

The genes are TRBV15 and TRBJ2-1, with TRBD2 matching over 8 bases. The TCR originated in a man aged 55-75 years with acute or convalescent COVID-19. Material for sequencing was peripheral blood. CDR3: CATSRDRGGLVYNEQFF. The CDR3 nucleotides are TGTGCCACCAGCAGAGATAGGGGGGGACTAGTCTACAATGAGCAGTTCTTC. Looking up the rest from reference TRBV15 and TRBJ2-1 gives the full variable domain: DAMVIQNPRYQVTQFGKPVTLSCSQTLNHNVMYWYQQKSSQAPKLLFHYYDKDFNNEADTPDNFQSRRPNTSFCFLDIRSPGLGDTAMYLCATSRDRGGLVYNEQFFGPGTRLTVL.